This record covers a single T cell receptor (beta chain). Its antigen is as yet unknown. The assay was immunoSEQ multiplex PCR, and TCRdb's table has in-frame clones only and misses some. Here the sample spans some 170,000 clones, roughly nine tenths being singletons. These data come from a study of T cell responses to AZD1222 COVID-19 vaccine. Germline CDR1 and CDR2: SGDLS and YYNGEE. The CDR3 length is 13 residues. V was cut by 0 bases and J by 12 bases, with 10 bases left in between. Study outcomes and limitations: Nearly half of spike-specific TCRs reportedly go after variant regions that carry no mutations. Donors, mostly white British, included more females; clonal diversity was possibly underestimated. Spike was spanned by vaccine-associated CD4 TCRs, which were dominant at 160-218 and 743-854. Repertoires in all cases were sampled only once the peak T cell response had passed.

The chain is built from TRBV9 and TRBJ1-6, with D hard to call. The sequencing here drew on peripheral blood, taken on day 0 of AZD1222 vaccination. This sequence was found in an adult in good health. The CDR3 loop reads CASSVGAGQPLHF. CDR3 in DNA: TGTGCCAGCAGCGTAGGGGCAGGCCAACCCCTCCACTTT.